The rows below give T cell receptor beta chains drawn from one sample of a study of Ad26.COV2.S vaccination and SARS-CoV-2 variants. The data were produced by immunoSEQ multiplex PCR, yet TCRdb's version contains in-frame clones alone and is incomplete. The repertoire includes about 350,000 clones, roughly 94% of them detected once, and 3% to 5% sits in the top ten. Here the sequenced sample was peripheral blood, taken after recovery from COVID-19. The source of these receptors is a human donor who had recovered from COVID-19. Each CDR3 is given with its conserved first and last residue. Each record gives: J gene, V gene, clone size, D gene, CDR3 protein, CDR3 DNA. A D gene is named only where the DNA matches it firmly. The size field is filled for only some rows; it gives once, few, many or a size class.

j_call: TRBJ2-1
v_call: TRBV12-3/TRBV12-4
clone_size: -
d_call: -
cdr3_aa: CASSLGLYNEQFF
cdr3_nt: TGTGCCAGCAGTTTGGGTCTGTACAATGAGCAGTTCTTC

j_call: TRBJ2-2
v_call: TRBV5-6
clone_size: -
d_call: -
cdr3_aa: CASSLLVSSTNTGELFF
cdr3_nt: TGTGCCAGCAGCTTGCTTGTCAGTAGCACGAACACCGGGGAGCTGTTTTTT

j_call: TRBJ1-2
v_call: TRBV6-6
clone_size: -
d_call: -
cdr3_aa: CASSSDKTNYGYTF
cdr3_nt: TGTGCCAGCAGTTCGGACAAAACTAACTATGGCTACACCTTC

j_call: TRBJ1-3
v_call: TRBV21-1
clone_size: -
d_call: -
cdr3_aa: CASSTVNDSGNTIYF
cdr3_nt: TGTGCCAGCAGTACGGTCAACGACTCTGGAAACACCATATATTTT

j_call: TRBJ2-7
v_call: TRBV13
clone_size: few
d_call: -
cdr3_aa: CASSRTWYEQYF
cdr3_nt: TGTGCCAGCAGTCGGACTTGGTACGAGCAGTACTTC

j_call: TRBJ1-4
v_call: TRBV9
clone_size: -
d_call: -
cdr3_aa: CASSLIGSDEKLFF
cdr3_nt: TGTGCCAGCAGCCTAATCGGTTCGGATGAAAAACTGTTTTTT

j_call: TRBJ2-5
v_call: TRBV20-1
clone_size: -
d_call: TRBD2
cdr3_aa: CSASHPGGLIQAETQYF
cdr3_nt: TGCAGTGCTAGTCATCCGGGGGGGTTGATTCAGGCAGAGACCCAGTACTTC

j_call: TRBJ1-1
v_call: TRBV27
clone_size: -
d_call: -
cdr3_aa: CASSLGNLNTEAFF
cdr3_nt: TGTGCCAGCAGTTTAGGGAATTTGAACACTGAAGCTTTCTTT

j_call: TRBJ2-7
v_call: TRBV10-2
clone_size: -
d_call: TRBD1
cdr3_aa: CASRSRSGTVSYEQYF
cdr3_nt: TGCGCCAGCAGGTCGAGGTCCGGGACAGTCTCCTACGAGCAGTACTTC

j_call: TRBJ2-2
v_call: TRBV11-3
clone_size: -
d_call: -
cdr3_aa: CASRRQDTGELFF
cdr3_nt: TGTGCCAGCAGGCGACAGGACACCGGGGAGCTGTTTTTT

j_call: TRBJ1-1
v_call: TRBV12-3/TRBV12-4
clone_size: -
d_call: -
cdr3_aa: CASRRDTVGEAFF
cdr3_nt: TGTGCCAGCAGGCGGGACACGGTAGGGGAAGCTTTCTTT

j_call: TRBJ1-3
v_call: TRBV29-1
clone_size: -
d_call: -
cdr3_aa: CSVDRGAPGNTIYF
cdr3_nt: TGCAGCGTTGACCGGGGGGCGCCTGGAAACACCATATATTTT

j_call: TRBJ2-6
v_call: TRBV3-1/TRBV3-2
clone_size: -
d_call: TRBD2
cdr3_aa: CASSRLGLAGPGANVLTF
cdr3_nt: TGTGCCAGCAGCCGTTTGGGACTAGCGGGGCCTGGGGCCAACGTCCTGACTTTC

j_call: TRBJ1-4
v_call: TRBV10-3
clone_size: -
d_call: TRBD1
cdr3_aa: CAISDYRGTNEKLFF
cdr3_nt: TGTGCCATCAGTGACTACAGGGGAACTAATGAAAAACTGTTTTTT

j_call: TRBJ1-6
v_call: TRBV18
clone_size: -
d_call: -
cdr3_aa: CASSQYPQRNSPLHF
cdr3_nt: TGTGCCAGCTCACAGTACCCCCAACGTAATTCACCCCTCCACTTT

j_call: TRBJ2-7
v_call: TRBV4-2
clone_size: once
d_call: -
cdr3_aa: CASSQGSGPNSYEQYF
cdr3_nt: TGTGCCAGCAGCCAAGGCTCAGGTCCGAACTCCTACGAGCAGTACTTC

j_call: TRBJ1-1
v_call: TRBV29-1
clone_size: once
d_call: -
cdr3_aa: CSVEVPPNNEAFF
cdr3_nt: TGCAGCGTTGAAGTTCCCCCGAACAATGAAGCTTTCTTT

j_call: TRBJ2-3
v_call: TRBV7-9
clone_size: once
d_call: -
cdr3_aa: CASSLAQGPYRPGNTQYF
cdr3_nt: TGTGCCAGCAGCTTAGCGCAAGGACCCTACCGACCGGGAAATACGCAGTATTTT

j_call: TRBJ1-5
v_call: TRBV3-1/TRBV3-2
clone_size: -
d_call: TRBD1
cdr3_aa: CASSQGTGINQPQHF
cdr3_nt: TGTGCCAGCAGCCAAGGGACAGGGATCAATCAGCCCCAGCATTTT

j_call: TRBJ1-1
v_call: TRBV5-1
clone_size: -
d_call: -
cdr3_aa: CASSLEGTNTEAFF
cdr3_nt: TGCGCCAGCAGCTTGGAAGGGACGAACACTGAAGCTTTCTTT

j_call: TRBJ1-3
v_call: TRBV29-1
clone_size: -
d_call: -
cdr3_aa: CSVQESSGNTIYF
cdr3_nt: TGCAGCGTTCAGGAGAGCTCTGGAAACACCATATATTTT

j_call: TRBJ2-1
v_call: TRBV24-1
clone_size: -
d_call: -
cdr3_aa: CATSAGTLAGDEQFF
cdr3_nt: TGTGCCACCAGTGCGGGGACCCTCGCCGGCGATGAGCAGTTCTTC

j_call: TRBJ2-3
v_call: TRBV4-1
clone_size: -
d_call: TRBD1
cdr3_aa: CASSQADRGGTDTQYF
cdr3_nt: TGCGCCAGCAGCCAGGCCGACAGGGGGGGGACAGATACGCAGTATTTT

j_call: TRBJ1-2
v_call: TRBV19
clone_size: few
d_call: TRBD1
cdr3_aa: CASSNTGQGYGYTF
cdr3_nt: TGTGCCAGTAGTAACACCGGACAGGGCTATGGCTACACCTTC

j_call: TRBJ1-2
v_call: TRBV11-2
clone_size: -
d_call: -
cdr3_aa: CASSFSSSGAATNYGYTF
cdr3_nt: TGTGCCAGCAGCTTTTCTTCGTCGGGGGCAGCAACTAACTATGGCTACACCTTC

j_call: TRBJ2-1
v_call: TRBV7-9
clone_size: -
d_call: TRBD2
cdr3_aa: CASSLKGLAEYNEQFF
cdr3_nt: TGTGCCAGCAGCCTAAAGGGACTAGCGGAGTACAATGAGCAGTTCTTC

j_call: TRBJ1-2
v_call: TRBV9
clone_size: -
d_call: -
cdr3_aa: CASSPGGSGYTF
cdr3_nt: TGTGCCAGCAGTCCTGGAGGTTCTGGCTACACCTTC

j_call: TRBJ2-7
v_call: TRBV7-6
clone_size: -
d_call: -
cdr3_aa: CASSSDPTSYEQYF
cdr3_nt: TGTGCCAGCAGCTCGGACCCGACCTCCTACGAGCAGTACTTC

j_call: TRBJ1-1
v_call: TRBV11-2
clone_size: -
d_call: -
cdr3_aa: CASSPRAGGNTEAFF
cdr3_nt: TGTGCCAGCAGCCCCCGGGCGGGGGGGAACACTGAAGCTTTCTTT

j_call: TRBJ2-3
v_call: TRBV5-1
clone_size: -
d_call: TRBD2
cdr3_aa: CASSLAPLITSGATDTQYF
cdr3_nt: TGCGCCAGCAGCTTGGCCCCTCTAATTACTAGCGGGGCCACAGATACGCAGTATTTT

j_call: TRBJ2-1
v_call: TRBV5-8
clone_size: -
d_call: -
cdr3_aa: CASSLDSAGGREQFF
cdr3_nt: TGTGCCAGCAGCTTGGATTCGGCCGGGGGGCGTGAGCAGTTCTTC

j_call: TRBJ2-2
v_call: TRBV5-5
clone_size: -
d_call: -
cdr3_aa: CASSFGPLPNTGELFF
cdr3_nt: TGTGCCAGCAGCTTCGGACCGCTCCCGAACACCGGGGAGCTGTTTTTT

j_call: TRBJ2-1
v_call: TRBV18
clone_size: -
d_call: -
cdr3_aa: CASSPWKGGNEQFF
cdr3_nt: TGTGCCAGCTCACCTTGGAAGGGGGGGAATGAGCAGTTCTTC

j_call: TRBJ2-7
v_call: TRBV13
clone_size: -
d_call: TRBD1
cdr3_aa: CASSTSGTGYEQYF
cdr3_nt: TGTGCCAGCAGCACGTCCGGGACAGGATACGAGCAGTACTTC

j_call: TRBJ1-4
v_call: TRBV5-1
clone_size: once
d_call: -
cdr3_aa: CASSLAKGESTNEKLFF
cdr3_nt: TGCGCCAGCAGCTTGGCCAAAGGGGAGAGCACTAATGAAAAACTGTTTTTT

j_call: TRBJ1-1
v_call: TRBV2
clone_size: -
d_call: -
cdr3_aa: CASSRKTANTEAFF
cdr3_nt: TGTGCCAGCAGCAGAAAGACAGCAAACACTGAAGCTTTCTTT

j_call: TRBJ2-1
v_call: TRBV18
clone_size: -
d_call: TRBD1
cdr3_aa: CASSPRQGHNEQFF
cdr3_nt: TGTGCCAGCTCACCACGACAGGGTCACAATGAGCAGTTCTTC

j_call: TRBJ1-5
v_call: TRBV27
clone_size: -
d_call: -
cdr3_aa: CASKGRRNQPQHF
cdr3_nt: TGTGCCAGCAAGGGCAGGCGGAATCAGCCCCAGCATTTT

j_call: TRBJ2-5
v_call: TRBV6-5
clone_size: once
d_call: -
cdr3_aa: CASRAKGGHQETQYF
cdr3_nt: TGTGCCAGCCGGGCCAAGGGGGGGCACCAAGAGACCCAGTACTTC

j_call: TRBJ1-6
v_call: TRBV4-1
clone_size: -
d_call: TRBD1
cdr3_aa: CASSQEGTGGLESPLHF
cdr3_nt: TGCGCCAGCAGCCAAGAAGGGACAGGGGGATTAGAGTCACCCCTCCACTTT

j_call: TRBJ1-3
v_call: TRBV5-4
clone_size: -
d_call: -
cdr3_aa: CASSPQSSGNTIYF
cdr3_nt: TGTGCCAGCAGCCCACAGAGCTCTGGAAACACCATATATTTT

j_call: TRBJ1-3
v_call: TRBV5-3
clone_size: -
d_call: -
cdr3_aa: CARSPWRERGNTIYF
cdr3_nt: TGTGCCAGAAGCCCTTGGCGGGAGCGCGGAAACACCATATATTTT

j_call: TRBJ1-2
v_call: TRBV2
clone_size: -
d_call: -
cdr3_aa: CASKPTGYGYTF
cdr3_nt: TGTGCCAGCAAACCGACAGGTTATGGCTACACCTTC

j_call: TRBJ1-6
v_call: TRBV27
clone_size: -
d_call: -
cdr3_aa: CASSDRYNSPLHF
cdr3_nt: TGTGCCAGCAGCGACAGGTATAATTCACCCCTCCACTTT

j_call: TRBJ1-1
v_call: TRBV6-5
clone_size: -
d_call: -
cdr3_aa: CASKTGNTEAFF
cdr3_nt: TGTGCCAGCAAGACCGGAAACACTGAAGCTTTCTTT

j_call: TRBJ1-6
v_call: TRBV5-6
clone_size: -
d_call: TRBD1
cdr3_aa: CASSPLRTGQSNSPLHF
cdr3_nt: TGTGCCAGCAGCCCCCTTAGGACAGGGCAGAGTAATTCACCCCTCCACTTT

j_call: TRBJ1-3
v_call: TRBV11-2
clone_size: -
d_call: -
cdr3_aa: CASSFYRSSGNTIYF
cdr3_nt: TGTGCCAGCAGCTTCTACAGGAGCTCTGGAAACACCATATATTTT

j_call: TRBJ1-2
v_call: TRBV7-9
clone_size: -
d_call: -
cdr3_aa: CASSWGLAYGYTF
cdr3_nt: TGTGCCAGCAGCTGGGGGTTGGCGTATGGCTACACCTTC

j_call: TRBJ2-2
v_call: TRBV4-3
clone_size: -
d_call: -
cdr3_aa: CASSQEEGLRLFF
cdr3_nt: TGCGCCAGCAGCCAAGAGGAGGGTTTAAGGCTGTTTTTT

j_call: TRBJ1-6
v_call: TRBV15
clone_size: -
d_call: TRBD1
cdr3_aa: CATSPGQGAGNSPLHF
cdr3_nt: TGTGCCACCAGCCCGGGACAGGGGGCCGGTAATTCACCCCTCCACTTT

j_call: TRBJ2-3
v_call: TRBV9
clone_size: -
d_call: TRBD2
cdr3_aa: CASSVAGGVLGDTQYF
cdr3_nt: TGTGCCAGCAGCGTAGCCGGGGGGGTCCTTGGAGATACGCAGTATTTT

j_call: TRBJ2-1
v_call: TRBV3-1/TRBV3-2
clone_size: -
d_call: TRBD1
cdr3_aa: CASRGQGTYNEQFF
cdr3_nt: TGTGCCAGCAGGGGACAGGGAACCTACAATGAGCAGTTCTTC

j_call: TRBJ2-1
v_call: TRBV3-1/TRBV3-2
clone_size: once
d_call: -
cdr3_aa: CASSQGDGSLDEQFF
cdr3_nt: TGTGCCAGCAGCCAAGGGGACGGTTCTCTGGATGAGCAGTTCTTC

j_call: TRBJ2-3
v_call: TRBV29-1
clone_size: -
d_call: TRBD2
cdr3_aa: CSVESAGGGTDTQYF
cdr3_nt: TGCAGCGTGGAAAGCGCGGGGGGTGGCACAGATACGCAGTATTTT

j_call: TRBJ2-5
v_call: TRBV18
clone_size: -
d_call: -
cdr3_aa: CASSPSRAQETQYF
cdr3_nt: TGTGCCAGCTCACCTTCCCGGGCACAAGAGACCCAGTACTTC

j_call: TRBJ2-7
v_call: TRBV6-6
clone_size: -
d_call: -
cdr3_aa: CATLAGGDYEQYF
cdr3_nt: TGTGCCACCCTTGCCGGGGGCGACTACGAGCAGTACTTC

j_call: TRBJ1-3
v_call: TRBV12-3/TRBV12-4
clone_size: -
d_call: -
cdr3_aa: CATRLPGNTIYF
cdr3_nt: TGTGCCACTCGGCTTCCCGGAAACACCATATATTTT

j_call: TRBJ1-2
v_call: TRBV6-5
clone_size: once
d_call: -
cdr3_aa: CASSYFPTYGYTF
cdr3_nt: TGTGCCAGCAGTTACTTCCCTACTTATGGCTACACCTTC